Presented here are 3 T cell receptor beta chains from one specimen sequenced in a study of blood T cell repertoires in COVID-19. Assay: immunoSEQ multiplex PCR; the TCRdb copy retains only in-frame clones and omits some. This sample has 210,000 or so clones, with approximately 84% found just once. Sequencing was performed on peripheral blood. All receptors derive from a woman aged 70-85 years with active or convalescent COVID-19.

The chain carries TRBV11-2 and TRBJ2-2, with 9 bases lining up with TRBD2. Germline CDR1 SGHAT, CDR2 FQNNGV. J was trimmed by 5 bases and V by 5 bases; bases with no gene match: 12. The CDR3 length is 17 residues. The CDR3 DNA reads TGTGCCAGCAGCCCCTCGGGACTAGCCTTGAAGACCGGGGAGCTGTTTTTT. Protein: CASSPSGLALKTGELFF.

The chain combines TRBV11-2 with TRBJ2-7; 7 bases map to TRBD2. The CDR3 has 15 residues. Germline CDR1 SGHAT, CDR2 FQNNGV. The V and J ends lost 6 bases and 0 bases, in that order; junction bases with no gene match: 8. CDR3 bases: TGTGCCAGCAGTCGTGCGTCGGGAGGCTCCTACGAGCAGTACTTC. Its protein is CASSRASGGSYEQYF. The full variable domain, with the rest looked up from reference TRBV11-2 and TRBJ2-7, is EAGVAQSPRYKIIEKRQSVAFWCNPISGHATLYWYQQILGQGPKLLIQFQNNGVVDDSQLPKDRFSAERLKGVDSTLKIQPAKLEDSAVYLCASSRASGGSYEQYFGPGTRLTVT.

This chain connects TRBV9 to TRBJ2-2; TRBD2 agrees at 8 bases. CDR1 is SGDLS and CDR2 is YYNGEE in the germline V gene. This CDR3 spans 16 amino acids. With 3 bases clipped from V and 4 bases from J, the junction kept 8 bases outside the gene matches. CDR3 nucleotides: TGTGCCAGCAGCGCCTCTTTGCGGGAGGTCACCGGGGAGCTGTTTTTT. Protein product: CASSASLREVTGELFF.